The 26 T cell receptor beta chains given below trace back to one sample, sequenced in a study of blood T cell repertoires in COVID-19. The method was immunoSEQ multiplex PCR; TCRdb's version includes in-frame clones alone and lacks a portion of them. Seen here are about 170,000 clones, roughly 86% observed once, and the top ten hold 0.55% to 0.6%. Sequenced sample: peripheral blood. These receptors were collected from a man aged 55 to 69 with COVID-19, enrolled during active disease.

CDR3 protein: CASRGQGALETQYF. The CDR3 nucleotides read TGTGCCAGCAGAGGACAGGGGGCATTAGAGACCCAGTACTTC. V usage is TRBV3-1 (or the pseudogene TRBV3-2) and J usage is TRBJ2-5, with 11 bases that match TRBD1. V gave up 6 bases and J gave up 4 bases; unmatched junction bases: 4. The CDR3 is 14 amino acids. Germline V lookup: CDR1 LGHDT, CDR2 YNNKEL (reference sequence).

The chain uses TRBV28 and TRBJ1-1; D not resolved. Trimming took off 5 bases at V and 1 base at J, with 14 bases between the two ends. CDR1 is MDHEN and CDR2 is SYDVKM in the germline V gene. CDR3 length: 15 residues. CDR3 sequence reads: CASSPAFGWNTEAFF. In nucleotides, the CDR3 is TGTGCCAGCAGTCCAGCGTTCGGGTGGAACACTGAAGCTTTCTTT.

The chain is built from TRBV6-5 and TRBJ2-3, with 8 bases aligning to TRBD2. The CDR3 length is 15 residues. V trimming: 8 bases; J trimming: 4 bases; junction bases outside the gene matches: 11. Looked up from germline, CDR1 is MNHEY and CDR2 is SVGAGI. The CDR3 here is CASGHSTGGADTQYF. CDR3 sequence (DNA): TGTGCCAGCGGCCATAGTACGGGGGGGGCAGATACGCAGTATTTT.

The chain uses TRBV5-8 and TRBJ2-1; a weak D match, TRBD1 (5 bases). The germline V gene encodes CDR1 SGHTS and CDR2 YDEGEE. The ends were cut back, 4 bases at V and 10 bases at J, with 15 bases in the middle. CDR3 size: 13 residues. CDR3 sequence reads: CASSPLWGEEQFF. For the CDR3, the DNA is TGTGCCAGCAGCCCCCTCTGGGGCGAGGAGCAGTTCTTC.

The chain links TRBV27 to TRBJ1-1; D remains unclear. This CDR3 has 13 residues. Per the germline V gene, CDR1 is MNHEY and CDR2 is SMNVEV (reference sequence). Between the trimmed V and J ends, which lost 4 bases and 4 bases, there was a span of 10 bases. This CDR3 is CASSSTRLTEAFF. In nucleotides, the CDR3 is TGTGCCAGCAGTTCCACGCGTCTCACTGAAGCTTTCTTT.

This clone occurred once. The chain employs TRBV5-1 and TRBJ2-1; D not resolved. Germline lookup yields CDR1 SGHRS and CDR2 YFSETQ. V lost 0 bases, J lost 7 bases, and 14 bases lay in between. The CDR3 totals 15 residues. The CDR3 protein is CASSLAAVRRNEQFF. The CDR3 DNA sequence: TGCGCCAGCAGCTTGGCCGCGGTCAGAAGAAATGAGCAGTTCTTC.

V is TRBV15 and J is TRBJ1-4; TRBD1 agrees at 7 bases. The V segment lost 1 base and the J segment 2 bases; nucleotides outside the gene matches: 1. The CDR3 loop spans 15 amino acids. The V gene's germline CDR1 is LNHNV and CDR2 YYDKDF (reference sequence). CDR3 residues: CATSRAGQTNEKLFF. The CDR3 bases are TGTGCCACCAGCAGAGCGGGACAGACTAATGAAAAACTGTTTTTT.

CDR3 nucleotide sequence: TGTGCCAGCCGGGCATGGAACCAGGGGCGGACTGAAGCTTTCTTT. It is translated as CASRAWNQGRTEAFF. This chain links TRBV6-5 with TRBJ1-1; D is possibly TRBD1 (6 bases). With 8 bases removed from V and 5 bases from J, the gap between germline ends came to 21 bases. The CDR3 loop spans 15 amino acids. CDR1 is MNHEY, CDR2 SVGAGI, per germline.

CDR3 in amino acids: CASSLFEETQYF. The CDR3, as DNA: TGTGCCAGCAGCTTATTCGAGGAGACCCAGTACTTC. This chain joins TRBV7-2 and TRBJ2-5; D is unresolved. V lost 2 bases and J 5 bases, leaving 6 bases between the germline ends. The CDR3 totals 12 residues. Germline V gene sequence: CDR1 SGHTA, CDR2 FQGNSA.

This rearrangement joins TRBV3-1 (or the pseudogene TRBV3-2) to TRBJ2-5; 10 bases line up with TRBD2. V lost 4 bases and J lost 2; bases outside the gene matches: 16. CDR3 length: 19 residues. From germline, CDR1 is LGHDT and CDR2 YNNKEL (reference sequence). The CDR3 DNA reads as TGTGCCAGCAGCCCGCGACTCTACCGAGCTAGCGGGGGTCAAGAGACCCAGTACTTC. Translated: CASSPRLYRASGGQETQYF.

CDR3 DNA: TGTGCCAGCAGCGCGACAGGGGCTAATGAAAAACTGTTTTTT. Translated, it gives CASSATGANEKLFF. The V call is TRBV9, the J call TRBJ1-4; 8 positions match TRBD1. The V segment lost 3 bases and the J segment 3 bases; nucleotides outside the gene matches: 1. This CDR3 region has 14 residues. Germline CDR1 is SGDLS and CDR2 is YYNGEE.

The chain couples TRBV11-2 to TRBJ2-7, with TRBD1 matching over 9 bases. Germline CDR1 is SGHAT and CDR2 is FQNNGV. The CDR3 is 14 residues long. V shed 4 bases, J shed 1 base, and the junction held 2 bases outside the gene matches. The CDR3 loop reads CASSSDRGSYEQYF. As DNA, the CDR3 is TGTGCCAGCAGCTCGGACAGGGGATCCTACGAGCAGTACTTC.

The J gene is TRBJ1-2, the V gene TRBV7-9; D is ambiguous. Germline V CDR1 and CDR2: SEHNR, FQNEAQ (reference sequence). V was shortened by 5 bases and J by 5 bases, with 15 bases between the two germline ends. The CDR3 has 14 residues. CDR3 region: CASSPTPETYGYTF. The CDR3 DNA reads TGTGCCAGCAGCCCTACCCCGGAGACTTATGGCTACACCTTC.

The chain is built from TRBV24-1 and TRBJ2-6; unclear D gene. V lost 8 bases and J lost 4, with 8 bases in between. Per germline, CDR1 KGHDR and CDR2 SFDVKD. The CDR3 is made up of 13 amino acids. The CDR3 sequence: CATNSPGANVLTF. The DNA for the CDR3 is TGTGCCACCAATTCCCCAGGGGCCAACGTCCTGACTTTC.

The chain recombines TRBV15 with TRBJ1-2; D is unclear. Germline values: CDR1 LNHNV, CDR2 YYDKDF (reference sequence). This CDR3 region has 14 residues. Trimming left V 0 bases short and J 8 bases short, with 13 bases between. The CDR3 reads CATSRDYGDLGYTF. Written as DNA, the CDR3 is TGTGCCACCAGCAGAGATTATGGCGACTTGGGCTACACCTTC.

CDR3 coding DNA: TGCGCCAGCAGCCAAGATCTTGCGGGCCTTAGCAATCAGCCCCAGCATTTT. This translates into CASSQDLAGLSNQPQHF. V gene TRBV4-3 combines with J gene TRBJ1-5, with D uncertain. This CDR3 comprises 17 residues. Germline assignment: CDR1 LGHNA and CDR2 YSLEER. The ends were cut back, 0 bases at V and 0 bases at J, with 12 bases in the middle.

The chain has TRBV7-9 and TRBJ2-5; maybe TRBD2 (7 bases). Germline V CDR1 and CDR2: SEHNR, FQNEAQ (reference sequence). V gave up 7 bases and J gave up 5 bases, with 14 bases separating them. The CDR3 has 13 residues. CDR3 bases: TGTGCCAGCACGGGCGGGGGCCGGGAGACCCAGTACTTC. Its translation: CASTGGGRETQYF.

Only one count was recorded for this clone. This chain uses TRBV19 with TRBJ1-6, with D possibly being TRBD1 (5 bases). The CDR3 has 16 amino acids. Trimming took 6 bases from V and 0 from J, leaving 12 bases between them. From germline, CDR1 is LNHDA and CDR2 SQIVND (reference sequence). CDR3 bases: TGTGCCAGTAGCTTGCAGGGAAGCTCCTATAATTCACCCCTCCACTTT. This gives the protein CASSLQGSSYNSPLHF.

This clone appeared once. The chain is built from TRBV7-2 and TRBJ1-2; D might be TRBD1 (6 bases). CDR3 length: 15 amino acids. Germline loops: CDR1 SGHTA, CDR2 FQGNSA. Trimming removed 5 bases from V and 5 bases from J, with 18 bases in between. In DNA form, the CDR3 reads TGTGCCAGCAGCGGACGGGGGGCGACCTCTTATGGCTACACCTTC. Translation: CASSGRGATSYGYTF.

The V and J genes are TRBV24-1 and TRBJ1-2, with 7 bases lining up with TRBD1. Germline V gene lookup returns CDR1 KGHDR and CDR2 SFDVKD. J lost 2 bases, V lost 3 bases, and 2 bases had no gene match. The CDR3 extends over 14 amino acids. Here the CDR3 DNA reads TGTGCCACCAGTGATGCGGGACAGAACTATGGCTACACCTTC. Encoded protein: CATSDAGQNYGYTF.

The V call is TRBV6-2 or TRBV6-3, the J call TRBJ2-7; no clear D. CDR3 length: 16 amino acids. CDR1 and CDR2 from the germline V gene are MNHEY and SVGEGT. Between the trimmed V and J ends, which lost 6 bases and 0 bases, there was a span of 18 bases. CDR3 sequence: CASSPTSAKNSYEQYF. CDR3 coding DNA: TGTGCCAGCAGCCCCACGAGTGCAAAGAACTCCTACGAGCAGTACTTC.

The chain links TRBV19 to TRBJ1-3, with 7 bases fitting TRBD1. The CDR3 runs to 14 residues. The ends lost 4 bases at V and 3 bases at J; junction bases unmatched: 3. From germline, CDR1 is LNHDA and CDR2 SQIVND (reference sequence). CDR3 coding DNA: TGTGCCAGTAGTACCGGACAGGTTGGAAACACCATATATTTT. Its translation: CASSTGQVGNTIYF.

This rearrangement joins TRBV14 to TRBJ1-1; TRBD1 matches 8 bases. The V gene end was trimmed by 4 bases and the J gene end by 1 base; junction bases not matched to a gene: 11. Germline CDR1 reads SGHDN; CDR2 reads FVKESK. The CDR3 totals 17 residues. In DNA, the CDR3 is TGTGCCAGCAGCCCAGGGGGCAGGGGTTTTACGAACACTGAAGCTTTCTTT. This translates into CASSPGGRGFTNTEAFF. The full variable domain, its missing parts supplied by reference TRBV14 and TRBJ1-1, is EAGVTQFPSHSVIEKGQTVTLRCDPISGHDNLYWYRRVMGKEIKFLLHFVKESKQDESGMPNNRFLAERTGGTYSTLKVQPAELEDSGVYFCASSPGGRGFTNTEAFFGQGTRLTVV.

This chain links TRBV6-5 with TRBJ1-3; weak D call: TRBD1 (6 bases). Deletions cut 5 bases from V and 6 bases from J, with 14 bases between. The germline CDR1 and CDR2 sequences are MNHEY and SVGAGI. The CDR3 length is 14 residues. CDR3 sequence: CASSIGQFTNTIYF. The CDR3 nucleotides read TGTGCCAGCAGTATCGGACAGTTTACAAACACCATATATTTT.

The count of this clone is one. This chain joins TRBV6-5 and TRBJ2-7; 8 bases are shared with TRBD1. The CDR3 has 15 residues. Germline-derived CDR1 and CDR2 are MNHEY and SVGAGI. Germline trimming cut 6 bases from V and 4 bases from J; bases unmatched to any gene: 11. The CDR3 spells CASRYSTGEGYEQYF. Written as DNA, the CDR3 is TGTGCCAGCAGGTATTCGACAGGGGAAGGATACGAGCAGTACTTC.

The V gene is TRBV27, the J gene TRBJ2-7; 7 nucleotides align to TRBD1. Germline CDR1 reads MNHEY; CDR2 reads SMNVEV (reference sequence). There are 16 residues in the CDR3. Trimming took 6 bases from V and 6 from J; bases not matched to a gene: 17. The CDR3 DNA follows: TGTGCCAGCAGCTCCCCAGTCGGTACAGGGGCGCGCGAGCAGTACTTC. Its translation: CASSSPVGTGAREQYF.